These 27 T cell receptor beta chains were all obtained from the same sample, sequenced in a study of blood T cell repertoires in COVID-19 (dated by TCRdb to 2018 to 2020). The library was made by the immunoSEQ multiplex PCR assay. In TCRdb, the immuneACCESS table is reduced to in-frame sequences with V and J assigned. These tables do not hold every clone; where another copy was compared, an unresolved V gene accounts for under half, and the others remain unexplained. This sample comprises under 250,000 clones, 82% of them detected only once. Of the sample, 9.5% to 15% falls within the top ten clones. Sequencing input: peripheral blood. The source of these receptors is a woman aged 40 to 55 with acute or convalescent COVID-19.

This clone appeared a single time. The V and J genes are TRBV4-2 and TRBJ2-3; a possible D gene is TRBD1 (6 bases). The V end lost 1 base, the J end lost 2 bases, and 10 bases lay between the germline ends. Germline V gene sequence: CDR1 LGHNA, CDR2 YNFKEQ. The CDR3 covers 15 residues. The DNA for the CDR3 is TGTGCCAGCAGCCAAGTCTCAGGGGCCACAGATACGCAGTATTTT. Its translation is CASSQVSGATDTQYF.

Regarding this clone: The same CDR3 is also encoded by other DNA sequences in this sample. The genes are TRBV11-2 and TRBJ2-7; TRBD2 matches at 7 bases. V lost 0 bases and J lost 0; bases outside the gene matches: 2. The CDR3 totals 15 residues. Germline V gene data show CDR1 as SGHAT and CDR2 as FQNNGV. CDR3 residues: CASSLERGSSYEQYF. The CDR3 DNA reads TGTGCCAGCAGCTTAGAGCGCGGGAGCTCCTACGAGCAGTACTTC.

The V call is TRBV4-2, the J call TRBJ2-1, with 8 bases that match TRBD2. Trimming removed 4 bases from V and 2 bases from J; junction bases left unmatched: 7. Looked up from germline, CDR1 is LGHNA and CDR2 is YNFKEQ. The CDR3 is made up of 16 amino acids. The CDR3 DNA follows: TGTGCCAGCAGCCCAGAAGCGGGAGCCCCCTACAATGAGCAGTTCTTC. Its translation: CASSPEAGAPYNEQFF.

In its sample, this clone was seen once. The CDR3, as DNA: TGTGCCAGTAGTATAGAGGGCAGGGCAAGCTCCCCCGGGGAGCTGTTTTTT. It is translated as CASSIEGRASSPGELFF. The genes are TRBV19 and TRBJ2-2; tentatively, D is TRBD1 (5 bases). The germline V gene has CDR1 LNHDA and CDR2 SQIVND (reference sequence). The CDR3 extends over 17 amino acids. V was shortened by 0 bases and J by 6 bases, with 17 bases between the two germline ends.

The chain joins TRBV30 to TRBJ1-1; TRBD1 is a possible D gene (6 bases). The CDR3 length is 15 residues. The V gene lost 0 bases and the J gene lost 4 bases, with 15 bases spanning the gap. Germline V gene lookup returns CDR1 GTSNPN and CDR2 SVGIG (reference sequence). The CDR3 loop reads CAWSVRGAWGTEAFF. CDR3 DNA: TGTGCCTGGAGTGTACGGGGGGCTTGGGGCACTGAAGCTTTCTTT.

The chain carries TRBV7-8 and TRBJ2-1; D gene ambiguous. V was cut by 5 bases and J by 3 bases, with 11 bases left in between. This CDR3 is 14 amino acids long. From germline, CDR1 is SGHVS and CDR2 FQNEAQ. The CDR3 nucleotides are TGTGCCAGCAGCCGCCAGATTCTCTACAATGAGCAGTTCTTC. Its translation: CASSRQILYNEQFF.

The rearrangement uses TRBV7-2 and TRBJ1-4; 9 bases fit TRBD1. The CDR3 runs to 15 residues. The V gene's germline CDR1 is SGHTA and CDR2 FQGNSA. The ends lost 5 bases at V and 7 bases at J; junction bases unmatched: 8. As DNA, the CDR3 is TGTGCCAGCAGCGCCACAGGGGGCGGTGGTGAAAAACTGTTTTTT. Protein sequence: CASSATGGGGEKLFF.

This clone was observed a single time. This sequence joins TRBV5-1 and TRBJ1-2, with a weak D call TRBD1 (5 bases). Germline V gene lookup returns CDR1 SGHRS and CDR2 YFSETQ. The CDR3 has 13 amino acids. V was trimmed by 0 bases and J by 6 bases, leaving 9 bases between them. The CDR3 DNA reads TGCGCCAGCAGCTTGGCAGGGATAAATGGCTACACCTTC. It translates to CASSLAGINGYTF.

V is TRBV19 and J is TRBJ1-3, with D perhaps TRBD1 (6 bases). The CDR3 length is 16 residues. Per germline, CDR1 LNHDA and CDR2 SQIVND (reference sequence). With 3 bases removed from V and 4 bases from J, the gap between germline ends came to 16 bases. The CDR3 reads CASSIGQRVRGNTIYF. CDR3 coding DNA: TGTGCCAGTAGTATCGGACAGAGGGTACGCGGAAACACCATATATTTT. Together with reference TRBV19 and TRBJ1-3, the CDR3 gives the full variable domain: DGGITQSPKYLFRKEGQNVTLSCEQNLNHDAMYWYRQDPGQGLRLIYYSQIVNDFQKGDIAEGYSVSREKKESFPLTVTSAQKNPTAFYLCASSIGQRVRGNTIYFGEGSWLTVV.

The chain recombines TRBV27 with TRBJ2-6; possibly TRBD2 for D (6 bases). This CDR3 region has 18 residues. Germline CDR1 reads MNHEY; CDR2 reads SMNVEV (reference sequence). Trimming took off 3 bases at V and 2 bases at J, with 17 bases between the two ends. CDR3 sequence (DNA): TGTGCCAGCAGTTTGGGGGGTCCCCTACGGGCTGGGGCCAACGTCCTGACTTTC. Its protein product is CASSLGGPLRAGANVLTF.

CDR3 in amino acids: CASSFRQGSYEQYF. In DNA, the CDR3 is TGTGCCAGCAGTTTTCGGCAGGGGTCCTACGAGCAGTACTTC. The chain uses TRBV6-5 and TRBJ2-7; D possibly corresponds to TRBD1 (6 bases). This CDR3 has 14 amino acids. The V gene lost 4 bases and the J gene lost 1 base, with 11 bases spanning the gap. In germline, CDR1 is MNHEY, CDR2 SVGAGI.

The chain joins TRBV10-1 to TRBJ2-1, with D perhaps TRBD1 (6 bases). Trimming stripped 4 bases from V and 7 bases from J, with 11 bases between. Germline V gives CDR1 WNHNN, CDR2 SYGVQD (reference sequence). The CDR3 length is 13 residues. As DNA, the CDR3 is TGCGCCAGCAGTGGACAGGTGAGGAATGAGCAGTTCTTC. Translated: CASSGQVRNEQFF.

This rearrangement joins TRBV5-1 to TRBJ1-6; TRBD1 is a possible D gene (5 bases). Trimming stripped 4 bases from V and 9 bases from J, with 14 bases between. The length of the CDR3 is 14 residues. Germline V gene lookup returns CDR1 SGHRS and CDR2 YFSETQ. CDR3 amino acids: CASSRDGGRSPLHF. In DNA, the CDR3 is TGCGCCAGCAGCCGGGACGGGGGTCGTTCACCCCTCCACTTT. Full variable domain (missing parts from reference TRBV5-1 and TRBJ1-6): KAGVTQTPRYLIKTRGQQVTLSCSPISGHRSVSWYQQTPGQGLQFLFEYFSETQRNKGNFPGRFSGRQFSNSRSEMNVSTLELGDSALYLCASSRDGGRSPLHFGNGTRLTVT.

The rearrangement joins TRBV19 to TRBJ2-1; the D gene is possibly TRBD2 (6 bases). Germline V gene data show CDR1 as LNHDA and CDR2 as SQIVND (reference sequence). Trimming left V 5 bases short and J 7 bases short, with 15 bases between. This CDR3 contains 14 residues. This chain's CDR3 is CASSSTSYRNEQFF. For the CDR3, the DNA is TGTGCCAGTAGTTCAACTAGCTACAGGAATGAGCAGTTCTTC.

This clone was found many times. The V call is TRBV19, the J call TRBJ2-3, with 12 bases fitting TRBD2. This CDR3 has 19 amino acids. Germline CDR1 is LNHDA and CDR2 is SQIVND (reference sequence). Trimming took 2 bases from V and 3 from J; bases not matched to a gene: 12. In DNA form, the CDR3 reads TGTGCCAGTAGTATAAGCGGTTGGCTAGCGGGAGGGCCGACAGATACGCAGTATTTT. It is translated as CASSISGWLAGGPTDTQYF.

CDR3 region: CASRKIPTSGSGYEQYF. The CDR3 nucleotides read TGTGCCAGCAGAAAAATCCCTACTAGCGGGAGTGGGTACGAGCAGTACTTC. V usage is TRBV7-6 and J usage is TRBJ2-7; the match to TRBD2 covers 11 bases. Germline V gene data show CDR1 as SGHVS and CDR2 as FNYEAQ. The CDR3 sequence is 17 residues long. Unmatched junction bases numbered 14, after V lost 6 bases and J lost 4 bases.

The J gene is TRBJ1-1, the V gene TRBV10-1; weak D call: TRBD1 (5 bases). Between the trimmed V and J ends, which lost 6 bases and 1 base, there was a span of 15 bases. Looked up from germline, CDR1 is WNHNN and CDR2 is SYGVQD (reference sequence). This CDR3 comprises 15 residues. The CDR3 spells CASSFHARGNTEAFF. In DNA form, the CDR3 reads TGCGCCAGCAGCTTTCACGCTAGGGGGAACACTGAAGCTTTCTTT.

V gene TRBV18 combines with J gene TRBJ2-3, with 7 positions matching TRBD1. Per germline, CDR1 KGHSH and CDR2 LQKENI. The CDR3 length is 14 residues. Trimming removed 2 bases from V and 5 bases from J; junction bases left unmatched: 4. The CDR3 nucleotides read TGTGCCAGCTCACCAAGGGGGCCGGAAGATACGCAGTATTTT. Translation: CASSPRGPEDTQYF.

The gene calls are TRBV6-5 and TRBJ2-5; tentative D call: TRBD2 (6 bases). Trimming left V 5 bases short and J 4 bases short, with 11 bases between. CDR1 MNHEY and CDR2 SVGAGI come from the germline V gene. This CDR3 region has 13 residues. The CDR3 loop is CASSPMGGETQYF. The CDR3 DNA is TGTGCCAGCAGTCCCATGGGGGGAGAGACCCAGTACTTC.

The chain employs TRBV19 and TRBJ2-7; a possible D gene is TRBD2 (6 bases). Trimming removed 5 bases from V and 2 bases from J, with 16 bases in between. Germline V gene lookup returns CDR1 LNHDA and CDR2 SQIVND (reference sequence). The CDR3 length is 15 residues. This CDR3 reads CASSGRQQGTYEQYF. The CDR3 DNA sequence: TGTGCCAGTAGTGGGAGGCAGCAGGGTACCTACGAGCAGTACTTC.

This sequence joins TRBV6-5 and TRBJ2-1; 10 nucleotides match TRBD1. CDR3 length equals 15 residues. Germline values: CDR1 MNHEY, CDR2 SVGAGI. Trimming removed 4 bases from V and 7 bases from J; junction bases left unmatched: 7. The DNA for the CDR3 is TGTGCCAGCAGTTTCCCGGGACAGGGGCGGAATGAGCAGTTCTTC. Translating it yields CASSFPGQGRNEQFF.

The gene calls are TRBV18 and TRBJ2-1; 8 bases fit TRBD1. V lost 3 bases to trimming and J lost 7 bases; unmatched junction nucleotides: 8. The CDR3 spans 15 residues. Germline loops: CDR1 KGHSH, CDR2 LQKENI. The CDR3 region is CASSPQKTGVNEQFF. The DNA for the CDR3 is TGTGCCAGCTCACCCCAAAAGACAGGGGTTAATGAGCAGTTCTTC.

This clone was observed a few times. DNA of the CDR3: TGTGCCTGGAGCGACATCGACCCCCCGGATACGCAGTATTTT. Translation gives CAWSDIDPPDTQYF. This sequence joins TRBV30 and TRBJ2-3; D ambiguous. V lost 3 bases and J lost 6, with 16 bases in between. CDR1 and CDR2 (germline): GTSNPN, SVGIG (reference sequence). The CDR3 totals 14 residues. The variable domain in full, completed from reference TRBV30 and TRBJ2-3, reads SQTIHQWPATLVQPVGSPLSLECTVEGTSNPNLYWYRQAAGRGLQLLFYSVGIGQISSEVPQNLSASRPQDRQFILSSKKLLLSDSGFYLCAWSDIDPPDTQYFGPGTRLTVL.

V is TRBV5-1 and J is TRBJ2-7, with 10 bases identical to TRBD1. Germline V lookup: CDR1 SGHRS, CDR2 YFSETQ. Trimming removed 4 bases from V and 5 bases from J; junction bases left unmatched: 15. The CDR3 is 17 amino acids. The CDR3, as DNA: TGCGCCAGCAGCCGACTTGCGGGGACAGGGGAGTCCCACGAGCAGTACTTC. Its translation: CASSRLAGTGESHEQYF.

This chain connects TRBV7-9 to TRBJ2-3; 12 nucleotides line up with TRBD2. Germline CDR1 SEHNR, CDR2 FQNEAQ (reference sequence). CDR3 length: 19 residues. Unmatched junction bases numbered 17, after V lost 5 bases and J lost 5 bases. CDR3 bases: TGTGCCAGCAGCACCCATAGGGGGGCTAGCGGGAGGGCCGGAGATACGCAGTATTTT. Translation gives CASSTHRGASGRAGDTQYF.

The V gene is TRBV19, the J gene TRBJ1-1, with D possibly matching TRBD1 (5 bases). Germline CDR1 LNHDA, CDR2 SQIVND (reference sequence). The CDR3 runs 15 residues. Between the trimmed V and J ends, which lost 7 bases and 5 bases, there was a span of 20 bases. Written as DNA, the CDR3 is TGTGCCAGTATGATCAGGGTTTCGAAGGTGACTGAAGCTTTCTTT. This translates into CASMIRVSKVTEAFF.

CDR3 sequence reads: CAISGKMGQPQHF. CDR3 bases: TGTGCCATCTCAGGGAAAATGGGTCAGCCCCAGCATTTT. The rearrangement links TRBV2 to TRBJ1-5; the D gene is possibly TRBD1 (5 bases). Germline assignment: CDR1 SNHLY and CDR2 FYNNEI. The CDR3 length is 13 residues. Trimming cost V 10 bases and J 6 bases, with 16 bases left between them.